This T cell receptor (beta chain) appears in the sequencing data of a study of CXCR3-negative and CXCR3-positive naive CD8 T cells. Study results and limitations: Both naive subsets, CXCR3-negative and CXCR3-positive, displayed similar TRBV-TRBJ usage, unlike memory cells. Comparably high diversity marked both naive subsets, whereas memory CD8+ cells had much lower diversity. Upon cryopreservation, CXCR3 expression partially decreased, and most assays used fresh PBMCs.

From germline, CDR1 is DFQATT and CDR2 SNEGSKA (reference sequence). This CDR3 is built from 15 residues. 5' RACE with UMI labels generated the TRB cDNA libraries. Using the 5' RACE reads, TCRdb records one entry per CDR3 protein without DNA. This repertoire includes tens of thousands of distinct CDR3 sequences. Note on this clonotype: As yet, its antigen is unknown.

Phenotypically, naive CD8+ T cells corresponded to CD45RO-CCR7+CD27+CD95-. Sequenced: naive CXCR3- CD8+ T cells from blood. Subset: CD45RO-CCR7+CD27+CD95- naive CD8+ T cells lacking CXCR3 (TNR3-). The V call is TRBV20-1, the J call TRBJ2-1; TCRdb proposes TRBD1, but this gene call is untestable without DNA. This TCR derives from a human donor in good health. Some clones in this sample may be carry-over from other donors' samples. The CDR3 here is CSASPSPGSYNEQFF.